Listed below are T cell receptor beta chains from one sample, sequenced in a study of cytomegalovirus exposure and HLA in healthy donors. Method: immunoSEQ multiplex PCR; TCRdb's copy keeps in-frame clones and lacks some. Found here are about 200,000 clones, roughly three quarters of them singletons; the top ten hold roughly 1.5%. Sequencing was done on a sample of PBMCs. The receptors stem from a man aged 50-60 years in good health and CMV-seronegative. The conserved cysteine and the conserved F or W are not part of the CDR3 here. Fields, in order: V gene, J gene, CDR3 protein.

TRBV7-9	TRBJ2-3	ASSRESVGTDTQY
TRBV7-9	TRBJ2-2	ASSLALLVGGTGELF
TRBV7-9	TRBJ2-7	ASSSGQGREQY
TRBV10-1	TRBJ2-7	ASSDPFGGSGYEQY
TRBV9	TRBJ2-1	ASSFHGGYNEQF
TRBV28	TRBJ1-2	ASSYGYGYT
TRBV28	TRBJ2-2	ASSSTGSGRPGELF
TRBV30	TRBJ2-3	AWSVQGTDTQY
TRBV9	TRBJ2-2	ASSAGGGRETGELF
TRBV15	TRBJ2-3	ATSRGLASSTDTQY
TRBV28	TRBJ2-3	ASATMRDWRPYSTDTQY